This T cell receptor (beta chain) was recovered during a study of technical replicates of blood from a handful of donors. Germline V gene lookup returns CDR1 SGHRS and CDR2 YFSETQ. V was clipped by 4 bases and J by 0 bases; unmatched bases: 6. The CDR3 runs 15 residues. Data came from immunoSEQ multiplex PCR; TCRdb stores just in-frame clones and leaves some out. The sample lists about 83,000 clones, 92% occurring once. The clonotype was recovered from a human donor in good health. The chain links TRBV5-1 to TRBJ2-7, with TRBD1 matching over 8 bases. Sequencing input: T cells isolated from PBMCs. CDR3 residues: CASSRGQGASYEQYF. In DNA form, the CDR3 reads TGCGCCAGCAGCCGAGGACAGGGAGCCTCCTACGAGCAGTACTTC.